This TCR beta chain comes out of a study of T cells in pancreatic ductal adenocarcinoma (TCRdb year 2017). A note on the overall study: Surgically resected pancreatic ductal adenocarcinoma specimens were analyzed for the quantity, spatial distribution, and characteristics of both suppressive cells and tumor-infiltrating CD8+ T cells, an effort aimed at clarifying the adaptive T-cell response occurring naturally. Broader findings and caveats from the paper: More total productive templates and around 8.1-fold more unique clonotypes were found in blood samples than in tumor samples. Because tumors are enriched in CD45RO+ effector T cells rather than naive T cells, which biases toward lower diversity, comparisons of clonality between tumor and blood may be biased. There was no significant difference in T-cell clonality between tumor and blood, where mean clonality was about 0.11 for tumors and 0.072 for blood. Because inoperable disease is present at presentation in most pancreatic cancer patients, the resected cohort was biased toward the minority with early-stage disease.

CDR1 and CDR2 were assigned from the germline V gene as SGDLS and YYNGEE. Reading from cysteine to phenylalanine, the CDR3 counts 13 amino acids. The CDR3 DNA has 39 bases and is translated from base 1. Deletion took 2 bases off V and 3 bases off J, with a span of 9 bases between the germline ends. Notes on this clone: Its antigen specificity is not known. No much larger clone exists at a distance of one base, and base qualities are not known.

TCR beta CDR3 regions were amplified from genomic DNA using the immunoSEQ hsTCRB kit. An Illumina HiSeq system was used to carry out high-throughput TRB CDR3 sequencing. In the source study's methods: Sequencing reads were analyzed with the immunoSEQ software, and nonproductive sequences with premature stops or frame-shifts were excluded. Clonality of the repertoire was calculated as one minus the Shannon entropy normalized by log2 of the number of unique productive sequences. TCRdb re-hosts the immuneACCESS table, in-frame sequences only. Its copies lack some clones; in the studies checked, an unresolved V gene accounts for under half of them, and the cause for the rest is not known. V and J calls and clone size are as listed in that table; D and trimming were resolved from the DNA. This sample is represented by around 10,000 clones; under 90% of them were singletons. Approximately 3.1% of the sample is held by the ten biggest clonotypes.

Pancreatic ductal adenocarcinoma patients who had undergone surgery without neoadjuvant therapy were selected. Peripheral blood was collected in heparin tubes, and PBMCs were then isolated from the blood with a histopaque density gradient and cryopreserved in roughly 10% DMSO. The DNeasy Blood and Tissue Kit, with Proteinase K and RNase treatment, was used to extract genomic DNA from roughly seven PBMC specimens and 9 or 10 flash-frozen tumor specimens. Sequencing was done on a sample of PBMCs. This receptor chain uses TRBV9 and TRBJ2-7; TRBD2 is perhaps the D gene, given 5 matching bases. This TCR derives from a human donor with pancreatic ductal adenocarcinoma. The sequenced DNA: TGTGCCAGCAGCGTCGACGGGATCTACGAGCAGTACTTC. Translated, this gives CASSVDGIYEQYF.